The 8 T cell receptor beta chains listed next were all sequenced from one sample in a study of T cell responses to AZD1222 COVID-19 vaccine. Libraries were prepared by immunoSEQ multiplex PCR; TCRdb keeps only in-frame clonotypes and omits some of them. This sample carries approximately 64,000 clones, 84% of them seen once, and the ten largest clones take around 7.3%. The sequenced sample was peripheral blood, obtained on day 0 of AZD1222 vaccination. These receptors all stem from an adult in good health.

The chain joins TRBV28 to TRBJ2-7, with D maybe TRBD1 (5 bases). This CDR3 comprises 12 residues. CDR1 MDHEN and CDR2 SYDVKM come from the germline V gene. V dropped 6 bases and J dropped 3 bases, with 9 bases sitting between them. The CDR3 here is CASSQGIYEQYF. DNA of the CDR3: TGTGCCAGCAGCCAGGGAATCTACGAGCAGTACTTC.

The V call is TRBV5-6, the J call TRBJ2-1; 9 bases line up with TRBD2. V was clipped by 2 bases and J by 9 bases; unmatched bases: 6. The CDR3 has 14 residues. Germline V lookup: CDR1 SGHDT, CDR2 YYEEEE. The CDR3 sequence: CASSLAGGALEQFF. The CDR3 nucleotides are TGTGCCAGCAGCTTAGCGGGGGGTGCGCTTGAGCAGTTCTTC. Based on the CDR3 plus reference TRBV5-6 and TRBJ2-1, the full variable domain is DAGVTQSPTHLIKTRGQQVTLRCSPKSGHDTVSWYQQALGQGPQFIFQYYEEEERQRGNFPDRFSGHQFPNYSSELNVNALLLGDSALYLCASSLAGGALEQFFGPGTRLTVL.

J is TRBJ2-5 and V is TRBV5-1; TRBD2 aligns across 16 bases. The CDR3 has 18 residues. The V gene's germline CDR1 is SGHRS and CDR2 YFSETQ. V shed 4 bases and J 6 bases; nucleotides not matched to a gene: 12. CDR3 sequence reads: CASSTVPGLAGGTKTQYF. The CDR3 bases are TGCGCCAGCAGCACTGTGCCGGGACTAGCGGGGGGGACGAAGACCCAGTACTTC.

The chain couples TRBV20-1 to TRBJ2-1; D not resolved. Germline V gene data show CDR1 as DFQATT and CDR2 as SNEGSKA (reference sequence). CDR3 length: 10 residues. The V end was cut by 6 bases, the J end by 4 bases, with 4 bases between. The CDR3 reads CSAVYNEQFF. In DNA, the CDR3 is TGCAGTGCGGTGTACAATGAGCAGTTCTTC.

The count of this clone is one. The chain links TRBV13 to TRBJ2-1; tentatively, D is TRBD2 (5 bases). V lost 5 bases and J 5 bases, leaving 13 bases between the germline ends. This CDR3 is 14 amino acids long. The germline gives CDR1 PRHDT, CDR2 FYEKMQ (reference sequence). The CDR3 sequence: CASSVRTVHNEQFF. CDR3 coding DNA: TGTGCCAGCAGCGTAAGGACTGTTCACAATGAGCAGTTCTTC.

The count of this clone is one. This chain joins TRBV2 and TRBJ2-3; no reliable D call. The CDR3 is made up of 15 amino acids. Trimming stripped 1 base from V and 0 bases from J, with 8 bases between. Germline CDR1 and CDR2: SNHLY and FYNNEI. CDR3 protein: CASSEGLTSTDTQYF. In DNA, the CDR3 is TGTGCCAGCAGTGAAGGTCTAACTAGCACAGATACGCAGTATTTT.

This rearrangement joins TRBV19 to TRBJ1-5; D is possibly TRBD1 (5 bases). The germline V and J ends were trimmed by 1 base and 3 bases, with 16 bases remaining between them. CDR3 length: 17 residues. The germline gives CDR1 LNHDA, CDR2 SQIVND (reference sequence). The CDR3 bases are TGTGCCAGTAGTATAGCCCCGCCGACAGTGGACAATCAGCCCCAGCATTTT. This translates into CASSIAPPTVDNQPQHF.

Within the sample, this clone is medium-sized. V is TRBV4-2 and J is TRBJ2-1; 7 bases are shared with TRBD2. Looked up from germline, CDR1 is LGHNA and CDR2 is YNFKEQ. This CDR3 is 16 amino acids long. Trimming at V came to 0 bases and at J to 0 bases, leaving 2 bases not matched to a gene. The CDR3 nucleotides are TGTGCCAGCAGCCAAGAAGCTAGCGGCTCCTACAATGAGCAGTTCTTC. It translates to CASSQEASGSYNEQFF.